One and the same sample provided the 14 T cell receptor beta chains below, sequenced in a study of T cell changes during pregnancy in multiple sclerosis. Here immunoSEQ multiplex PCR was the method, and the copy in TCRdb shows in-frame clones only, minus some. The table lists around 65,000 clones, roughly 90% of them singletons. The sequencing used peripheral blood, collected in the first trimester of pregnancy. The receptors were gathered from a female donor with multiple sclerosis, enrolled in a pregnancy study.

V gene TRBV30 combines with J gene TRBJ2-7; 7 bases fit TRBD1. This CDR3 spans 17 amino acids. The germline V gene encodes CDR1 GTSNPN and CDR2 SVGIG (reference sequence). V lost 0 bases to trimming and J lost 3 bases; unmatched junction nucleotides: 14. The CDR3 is CAWSVIRARDRGYEQYF. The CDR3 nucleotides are TGTGCCTGGAGTGTAATAAGAGCCCGGGACAGAGGCTACGAGCAGTACTTC.

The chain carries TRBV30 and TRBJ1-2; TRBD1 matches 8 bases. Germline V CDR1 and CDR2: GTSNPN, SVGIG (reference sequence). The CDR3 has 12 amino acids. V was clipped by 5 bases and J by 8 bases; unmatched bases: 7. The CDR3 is CAWHDRGMGYTF. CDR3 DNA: TGTGCCTGGCACGACAGGGGCATGGGCTACACCTTC. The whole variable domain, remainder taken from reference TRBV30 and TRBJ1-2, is SQTIHQWPATLVQPVGSPLSLECTVEGTSNPNLYWYRQAAGRGLQLLFYSVGIGQISSEVPQNLSASRPQDRQFILSSKKLLLSDSGFYLCAWHDRGMGYTFGSGTRLTVV.

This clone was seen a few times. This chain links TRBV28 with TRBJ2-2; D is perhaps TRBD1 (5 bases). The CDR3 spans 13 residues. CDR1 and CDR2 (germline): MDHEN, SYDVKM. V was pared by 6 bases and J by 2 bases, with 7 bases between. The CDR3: CASRDINTGELFF. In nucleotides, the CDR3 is TGTGCCAGCAGGGACATTAACACCGGGGAGCTGTTTTTT.

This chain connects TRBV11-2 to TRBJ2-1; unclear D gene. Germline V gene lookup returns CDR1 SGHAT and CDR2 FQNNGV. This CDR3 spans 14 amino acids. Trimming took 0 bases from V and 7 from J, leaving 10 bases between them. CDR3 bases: TGTGCCAGCAGCTTAGAGAGATCAGGTAATGAGCAGTTCTTC. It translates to CASSLERSGNEQFF.

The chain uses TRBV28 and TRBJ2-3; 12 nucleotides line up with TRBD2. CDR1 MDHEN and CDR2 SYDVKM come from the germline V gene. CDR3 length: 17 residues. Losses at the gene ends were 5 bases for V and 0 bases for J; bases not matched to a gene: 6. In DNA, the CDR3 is TGTGCCAGCAGTGGGCTTGGGACTAGCGGGAGCACAGATACGCAGTATTTT. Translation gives CASSGLGTSGSTDTQYF.

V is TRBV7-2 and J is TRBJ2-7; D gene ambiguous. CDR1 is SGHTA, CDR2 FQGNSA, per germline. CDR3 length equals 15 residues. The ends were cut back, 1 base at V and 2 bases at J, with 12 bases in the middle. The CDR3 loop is CASSLVGRSAYEQYF. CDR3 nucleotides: TGTGCCAGCAGCTTAGTTGGCAGGTCAGCCTACGAGCAGTACTTC.

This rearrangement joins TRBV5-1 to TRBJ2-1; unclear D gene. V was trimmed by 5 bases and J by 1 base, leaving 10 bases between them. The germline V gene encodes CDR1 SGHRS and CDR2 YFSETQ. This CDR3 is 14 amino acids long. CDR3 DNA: TGCGCCAGCAGTTTTCCGGAGTCCTACAATGAGCAGTTCTTC. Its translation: CASSFPESYNEQFF.

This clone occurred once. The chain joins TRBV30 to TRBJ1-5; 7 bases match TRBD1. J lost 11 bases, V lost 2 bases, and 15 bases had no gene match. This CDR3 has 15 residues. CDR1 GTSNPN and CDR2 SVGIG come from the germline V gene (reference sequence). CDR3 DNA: TGTGCCTGGAGTAAGACAGGGCTGGGGTCTAGGTCCCAGCATTTT. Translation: CAWSKTGLGSRSQHF.

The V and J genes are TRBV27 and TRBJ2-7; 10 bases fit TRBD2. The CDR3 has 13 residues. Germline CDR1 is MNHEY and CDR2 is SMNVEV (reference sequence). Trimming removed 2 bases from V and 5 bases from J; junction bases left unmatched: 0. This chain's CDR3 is CASSLTSGNEQYF. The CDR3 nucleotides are TGTGCCAGCAGTTTAACTAGCGGGAACGAGCAGTACTTC.

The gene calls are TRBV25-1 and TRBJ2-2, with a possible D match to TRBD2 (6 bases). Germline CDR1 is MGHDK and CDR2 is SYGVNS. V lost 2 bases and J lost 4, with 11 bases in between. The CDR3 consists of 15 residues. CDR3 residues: CASSEAGTATGELFF. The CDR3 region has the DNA TGTGCCAGCAGTGAAGCGGGGACTGCCACCGGGGAGCTGTTTTTT.

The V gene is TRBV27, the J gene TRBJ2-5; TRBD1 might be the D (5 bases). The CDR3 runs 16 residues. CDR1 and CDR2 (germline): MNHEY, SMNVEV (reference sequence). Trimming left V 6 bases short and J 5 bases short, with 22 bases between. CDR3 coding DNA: TGTGCCAGCAGCCCTTACAGGCTTAATCACGAGGAGACCCAGTACTTC. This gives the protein CASSPYRLNHEETQYF.

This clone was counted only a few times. CDR3 nucleotide sequence: TGTGCCAGCAGTGCTTTCGGGTCCACAGATACGCAGTATTTT. It specifies CASSAFGSTDTQYF. The chain employs TRBV2 and TRBJ2-3, with D hard to call. Germline V CDR1 and CDR2: SNHLY, FYNNEI. V gave up 4 bases and J gave up 2 bases, with 10 bases separating them. This CDR3 has 14 residues.

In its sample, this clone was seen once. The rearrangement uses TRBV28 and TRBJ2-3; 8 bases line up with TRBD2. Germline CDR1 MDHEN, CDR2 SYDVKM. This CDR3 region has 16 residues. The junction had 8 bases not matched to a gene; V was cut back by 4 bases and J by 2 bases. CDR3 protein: CASSYVAGGVTDTQYF. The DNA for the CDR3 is TGTGCCAGCAGTTACGTTGCGGGAGGAGTCACAGATACGCAGTATTTT.

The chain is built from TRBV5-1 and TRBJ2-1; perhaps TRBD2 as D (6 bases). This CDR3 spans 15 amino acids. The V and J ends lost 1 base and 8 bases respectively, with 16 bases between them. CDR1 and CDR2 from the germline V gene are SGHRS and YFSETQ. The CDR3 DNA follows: TGCGCCAGCAGCTTGAGCGGGTTTCGCGGCGATGAGCAGTTCTTC. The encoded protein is CASSLSGFRGDEQFF.